The next 22 T cell receptor beta chains were all read from a single sample in a study of T cell responses to AZD1222 COVID-19 vaccine. Only in-frame clones appear in the TCRdb table, and some are missing; sequencing was by immunoSEQ multiplex PCR. In the table there are some 170,000 clones, approximately 90% of which are singletons. Source: peripheral blood, taken 28 days after the second dose of the MenACWY control vaccine. All receptors derive from an adult who received the MenACWY meningococcal vaccine as a control.

This chain connects TRBV11-2 to TRBJ2-2, with D possibly called TRBD1 or TRBD2 (5 bases each). The V and J ends lost 5 bases and 4 bases respectively, with 17 bases between them. The CDR3 sequence is 16 residues long. Germline V gene sequence: CDR1 SGHAT, CDR2 FQNNGV. DNA of the CDR3: TGTGCCAGCAGCCCCCGCCACGGGACCTTCACCGGGGAGCTGTTTTTT. It specifies CASSPRHGTFTGELFF.

CDR3 nucleotide sequence: TGTGCCAGCAGCCCACGAAGGGACTACGAGCAGTACTTC. It is translated as CASSPRRDYEQYF. The rearrangement joins TRBV14 to TRBJ2-7; no firm D call. The germline gives CDR1 SGHDN, CDR2 FVKESK. The CDR3 spans 13 residues. Trimming took off 4 bases at V and 3 bases at J, with 10 bases between the two ends.

This chain joins TRBV7-3 and TRBJ2-7, with D tentatively TRBD1 (5 bases). Germline values: CDR1 SGHTA, CDR2 FQGTGA. This CDR3 has 13 residues. V lost 2 bases and J lost 6, with 11 bases in between. CDR3 DNA sequence: TGTGCCAGCAGCTTACAGGGAAGGGCCGAGCAGTACTTC. Protein: CASSLQGRAEQYF.

The rearrangement joins TRBV19 to TRBJ2-3; D call uncertain. Germline CDR1 is LNHDA and CDR2 is SQIVND (reference sequence). This CDR3 region has 13 residues. V was trimmed by 5 bases and J by 1 base, leaving 7 bases between them. CDR3 amino acids: CASSVTGTDTQYF. The CDR3 DNA is TGTGCCAGTAGTGTCACAGGCACAGATACGCAGTATTTT.

V gene TRBV5-6 combines with J gene TRBJ1-2; possible D gene TRBD1, 5 bases. Germline V lookup: CDR1 SGHDT, CDR2 YYEEEE. Trimming took 7 bases from V and 8 from J, leaving 12 bases between them. CDR3 length: 11 residues. The CDR3 reads CASLGALGYTF. The CDR3 DNA sequence: TGTGCCAGCCTCGGGGCTTTGGGCTACACCTTC.

The CDR3 DNA reads as TGCGCCAGCAGCTCAAAATCTGGGCACGAGTACACTGAAGCTTTCTTT. This codes for CASSSKSGHEYTEAFF. V gene TRBV5-1 combines with J gene TRBJ1-1; no definite D call. V was cut by 3 bases and J by 3 bases, with 18 bases left in between. The germline CDR1 and CDR2 sequences are SGHRS and YFSETQ. This CDR3 has 16 amino acids.

J is TRBJ1-2 and V is TRBV10-2; D possibly corresponds to TRBD1 (6 bases). The CDR3 is made up of 16 amino acids. V was shortened by 0 bases and J by 7 bases, with 18 bases between the two germline ends. Germline V gene sequence: CDR1 WSHSY, CDR2 SAAADI. The CDR3 protein is CASSESSGVGGRGYTF. The CDR3 bases are TGCGCCAGCAGTGAGTCCTCTGGGGTAGGGGGACGTGGCTACACCTTC.

The V call is TRBV5-8, the J call TRBJ1-3; a weak D match, TRBD1 (6 bases). The CDR3 is made up of 15 amino acids. Per germline, CDR1 SGHTS and CDR2 YDEGEE. Trimming left V 0 bases short and J 0 bases short, with 7 bases between. The CDR3 DNA follows: TGTGCCAGCAGCTTGGGACAGGTCTCTGGAAACACCATATATTTT. Amino acid sequence: CASSLGQVSGNTIYF.

This rearrangement joins TRBV10-3 to TRBJ1-1; 7 nucleotides agree with TRBD1. The CDR3 is 14 residues long. With 7 bases clipped from V and 2 bases from J, the junction kept 7 bases outside the gene matches. The V gene's germline CDR1 is ENHRY and CDR2 SYGVKD. CDR3 region: CAITNDRDNTEAFF. In DNA form, the CDR3 reads TGTGCCATCACCAACGACAGGGACAACACTGAAGCTTTCTTT.

The chain carries TRBV7-2 and TRBJ2-7, with D possibly TRBD1 on 6 matching bases. The V end lost 1 base, the J end lost 7 bases, and 11 bases lay between the germline ends. Germline V CDR1 and CDR2: SGHTA, FQGNSA. The CDR3 is 13 residues long. The CDR3 region has the DNA TGTGCCAGCAGCTTAGACAGGGAGCGGGAGCAGTACTTC. It translates to CASSLDREREQYF.

The chain recombines TRBV7-2 with TRBJ1-1; D unclear. This CDR3 is built from 15 residues. Germline V gene data show CDR1 as SGHTA and CDR2 as FQGNSA. The ends were cut back, 3 bases at V and 4 bases at J, with 15 bases in the middle. The CDR3 spells CASSLRWQTFTEAFF. The DNA for the CDR3 is TGTGCCAGCAGCTTGCGGTGGCAGACCTTCACTGAAGCTTTCTTT.

The chain joins TRBV24-1 to TRBJ1-3; perhaps TRBD1 as D (5 bases). Trimming left V 9 bases short and J 6 bases short, with 26 bases between. Germline CDR1 and CDR2: KGHDR and SFDVKD. The CDR3 is 17 residues long. In DNA, the CDR3 is TGTGCCACCGTCCGGGACCTTCTGATCGGAGGGGAAAACACCATATATTTT. Encoded protein: CATVRDLLIGGENTIYF.

Written as DNA, the CDR3 is TGCAGCGTGGGGCTGGAAGGCCGGGAGCTGTTTTTT. It specifies CSVGLEGRELFF. The chain recombines TRBV29-1 with TRBJ2-2; a possible D gene is TRBD1 (5 bases). Germline CDR1 and CDR2: SQVTM and ANQGSEA. Deletions cut 6 bases from V and 9 bases from J, with 14 bases between. The CDR3 totals 12 residues.

The chain combines TRBV5-1 with TRBJ2-6; tentatively, D is TRBD2 (6 bases). The V end was cut by 4 bases, the J end by 0 bases, with 11 bases between. This CDR3 comprises 16 residues. Germline values: CDR1 SGHRS, CDR2 YFSETQ. This chain's CDR3 is CASSRDLSSGANVLTF. The DNA of the CDR3 is TGCGCCAGCAGCCGGGACTTAAGCTCTGGGGCCAACGTCCTGACTTTC.

This clone was seen a single time. The chain uses TRBV5-5 and TRBJ1-1, with D possibly being TRBD1 (6 bases). V lost 5 bases to trimming and J lost 7 bases, with 9 bases between them. Looked up from germline, CDR1 is SGHKS and CDR2 is YYEKEE (reference sequence). The CDR3 has 11 residues. The CDR3 loop is CASSQGIEAFF. The CDR3 bases are TGTGCCAGCAGTCAGGGGATTGAAGCTTTCTTT. Variable domain in full (rest from reference TRBV5-5 and TRBJ1-1): DAGVTQSPTHLIKTRGQQVTLRCSPISGHKSVSWYQQVLGQGPQFIFQYYEKEERGRGNFPDRFSARQFPNYSSELNVNALLLGDSALYLCASSQGIEAFFGQGTRLTVV.

V gene TRBV5-6 combines with J gene TRBJ2-7; 9 bases align to TRBD1. CDR1 is SGHDT and CDR2 is YYEEEE in the germline V gene. The CDR3 consists of 16 residues. Trimming took 3 bases from V and 7 from J; bases not matched to a gene: 14. Here the CDR3 reads CASSSYQTSGQGEQYF. CDR3 bases: TGTGCCAGCAGCTCATACCAAACATCGGGACAGGGTGAGCAGTACTTC.

This chain connects TRBV27 to TRBJ1-2; perhaps TRBD1 as D (6 bases). Deletions cut 2 bases from V and 0 bases from J, with 13 bases between. The germline V gene has CDR1 MNHEY and CDR2 SMNVEV (reference sequence). This CDR3 is built from 16 residues. Here the CDR3 reads CASSLREDRANYGYTF. The CDR3 coding sequence is TGTGCCAGCAGTTTAAGGGAGGACAGAGCTAACTATGGCTACACCTTC.

The chain employs TRBV28 and TRBJ2-7, with a possible D match to TRBD2 (5 bases). In germline, CDR1 is MDHEN, CDR2 SYDVKM. The CDR3 has 14 residues. V lost 7 bases and J lost 6, with 19 bases in between. The CDR3 is CASTHTLVHLEQYF. CDR3 in DNA: TGTGCCAGCACCCATACACTAGTTCATCTCGAGCAGTACTTC.

The chain uses TRBV19 and TRBJ1-2; TRBD1 aligns across 10 bases. CDR3 length: 16 residues. Germline CDR1 reads LNHDA; CDR2 reads SQIVND (reference sequence). Trimming took 3 bases from V and 4 from J; bases not matched to a gene: 8. The CDR3 is CASSIIDRGPFYGYTF. CDR3 nucleotides: TGTGCCAGTAGTATTATTGACAGGGGGCCCTTCTATGGCTACACCTTC. The full variable domain, its missing parts supplied by reference TRBV19 and TRBJ1-2, is DGGITQSPKYLFRKEGQNVTLSCEQNLNHDAMYWYRQDPGQGLRLIYYSQIVNDFQKGDIAEGYSVSREKKESFPLTVTSAQKNPTAFYLCASSIIDRGPFYGYTFGSGTRLTVV.

The chain combines TRBV18 with TRBJ1-5, with D perhaps matching TRBD1 (5 bases). The germline V gene encodes CDR1 KGHSH and CDR2 LQKENI. This CDR3 has 15 amino acids. V was shortened by 6 bases and J by 5 bases, with 17 bases between the two germline ends. This CDR3 reads CASSLNPAGHQPQHF. CDR3 bases: TGTGCCAGCTCCTTGAACCCGGCAGGGCATCAGCCCCAGCATTTT.

The V call is TRBV18, the J call TRBJ2-7, with a tentative D call TRBD1 (7 bases). The CDR3 is made up of 17 amino acids. The V gene's germline CDR1 is KGHSH and CDR2 LQKENI. Trimming took off 0 bases at V and 0 bases at J, with 15 bases between the two ends. The CDR3 protein is CASSPPNKQGGSYEQYF. DNA for the CDR3: TGTGCCAGCTCACCACCGAATAAGCAGGGGGGCTCCTACGAGCAGTACTTC.

V usage is TRBV24-1 and J usage is TRBJ2-1; D might be TRBD1 or TRBD2, each matching 6 bases. V was cut by 4 bases and J by 0 bases, with 15 bases left in between. CDR1 is KGHDR and CDR2 is SFDVKD in the germline V gene. The CDR3 loop spans 17 amino acids. CDR3 protein: CATSDGGSASSYNEQFF. Written as DNA, the CDR3 is TGTGCCACCAGTGACGGGGGCTCTGCTAGCTCCTACAATGAGCAGTTCTTC.